This T cell receptor beta chain was profiled in a study of T-cell memory formation after mild COVID-19 (dated by TCRdb to 2020 to 2022). Notes on the research overall: TCR sequence clusters from the two donors were found to be largely donor specific. Longitudinal TCRalpha and TCRbeta repertoire sequencing tracked T-cell clones expanding and contracting after mild COVID-19 in a couple of donors. Two young, previously healthy adult volunteers, one female and one male, were included in the cohort.

The research as a whole found: Contracting CD4+ clones turned up mainly in the CM and EM memory subsets, whereas EMRA was where CD8+ clones were enriched. Only two mild cases were covered in the study, and larger cohorts including severe cases with pre-infection samples were considered necessary. The detection of some responding clones in pre-infection memory suggests that pre-existing cross-reactive memory T cells joined the SARS-CoV-2 response. SARS-CoV-2 specificity was not confirmed for the second-wave clones peaking on day 37. Balanced CD4/CD8 phenotypes were observed for clones contracting from day 15 to 85, whereas a bias towards CD4+ was observed for a second wave of clones expanding from day 15 to 37.

Instrument used: Illumina NovaSeq 6000. cDNA libraries for TCRalpha and TCRbeta were prepared by 5'RACE using constant-segment primers, with sample barcodes and unique molecular identifiers added. Trizol reagent was used to extract RNA from every sample. Libraries were amplified in two PCR steps, with a second sample barcode and Illumina TruSeq adapters added in the second step. Sequencing of the libraries was done on an Illumina NovaSeq, producing 2 x 150 bp paired-end reads. In the paper's pipeline: With migec v1.2.7, reads were demultiplexed and then collapsed into UMI-guided consensus sequences. With mixcr v2.1.11, UMI consensuses were aligned to TRA and TRB V and J templates and assembled into clonotypes. A clonotype was counted as expanded or contracted only if both edgeR and NoisET called the change significant, with noise models trained on biological replicates. For edgeR calls, the thresholds were a false discovery rate-adjusted p below 0.01 and a log2 fold-change of 1. PCA with hierarchical clustering of max-normalized trajectories of the 1000 most abundant clonotypes was used as exploratory dynamics analysis. Separately sequenced CD4+ and CD8+ repertoires were used to assign a CD4 or CD8 phenotype to each responding clone. The raw public reads went through TCRdb reprocessing: fastp at Q25, MiXCR clone calling, in-frame beta chains kept. Under each unique CDR3 protein, matching rows form one entry showing the most common genes and DNA. These V and J calls derive from TCRdb rather than the authors' analysis. This sample lists more than 350,000 distinct CDR3 sequences; approximately 15% were detected once. The ten largest clones add up to roughly 21% of the sample.

Ficoll-Paque density gradient centrifugation was the method used to isolate PBMCs. CDR1 and CDR2 (MNHEY, SVGEGT) derive from the germline V gene. Measured from the cysteine to the phenylalanine, the CDR3 is 17 residues long. Of the read, only the CDR3 DNA is kept; its 51 bases are in frame from base 1. Clipping removes 6 bases from V and 4 bases from J, with 13 as the unmatched junction base count. This clonotype came up a few times. Its antigen is currently not known. No per-base quality is available; no much larger clone lies one base away. This clonotype was sampled from a man aged 18 to 29 who had mild COVID-19 (a few samples of this study predate the infection). The sample titles of this study are shuffled in the database, so cell type and time point are left out; the donor was told from shared clones. Sample: PBMCs or a T cell subset sorted from them (not recorded which). The V and J genes are TRBV6-2 or TRBV6-3 and TRBJ2-1; 9 central bases correspond to TRBD1. The CDR3 corresponds to CASRSPPGTGPYNEQFF. The DNA sequence follows: TGTGCCAGCAGGTCCCCACCCGGGACAGGGCCTTACAATGAGCAGTTCTTC.